These 28 T cell receptor beta chains were all obtained from the same sample, sequenced in a study of naive and memory T cell subsets. Two oligonucleotides, mixed equimolar, formed the beta constant-region primer covering TRBC1 and TRBC2. Four rounds of PCR amplified the ligated cDNA using nested alpha and beta constant-region primers plus SP2. TCRdb re-called the UMI-ligation and nested PCR reads through MiXCR, storing one row per CDR3 protein. The sample yields approximately 80,000 distinct CDR3 sequences, 8% to 9.5% seen once. The specimen sequenced was naive CD8+ T cells from blood. These receptors originate from a human donor in good health.

The rearrangement joins TRBV29-1 to TRBJ1-1; D may be TRBD1 (5 bases). Per germline, CDR1 SQVTM and CDR2 ANQGSEA. The CDR3 is 12 residues long. Between the trimmed V and J ends, which lost 5 bases and 4 bases, there was a span of 11 bases. The CDR3 region is CSVRRGGTEAFF. In DNA, the CDR3 is TGCAGCGTTCGCCGGGGGGGCACTGAAGCTTTCTTT.

In this sample, this clonotype turned up a few times. The V and J genes are TRBV2 and TRBJ2-1, with 11 positions matching TRBD2. The CDR3 sequence is 16 residues long. The V segment lost 7 bases and the J segment 2 bases; nucleotides outside the gene matches: 7. The germline V gene has CDR1 SNHLY and CDR2 FYNNEI. CDR3 loop: CASKPGTSGTYNEQFF. The CDR3, as DNA: TGTGCCAGCAAACCTGGGACTAGCGGTACCTACAATGAGCAGTTCTTC.

This clonotype has a handful of counts. The chain couples TRBV7-9 to TRBJ2-3, with D possibly matching TRBD1 (5 bases). V was clipped by 4 bases and J by 1 base, with 12 bases between them. The germline V gene has CDR1 SEHNR and CDR2 FQNEAQ (reference sequence). This CDR3 spans 15 amino acids. CDR3 protein: CASSSGRPGTDTQYF. Here the CDR3 DNA reads TGTGCCAGCAGCTCAGGGCGTCCGGGCACAGATACGCAGTATTTT.

This chain joins TRBV30 and TRBJ2-3; TRBD1 agrees at 8 bases. V was clipped by 2 bases and J by 2 bases; unmatched bases: 6. The CDR3 runs to 15 residues. The germline CDR1 and CDR2 sequences are GTSNPN and SVGIG (reference sequence). This chain's CDR3 is CAWSFGQGNTDTQYF. The CDR3 DNA reads as TGTGCCTGGAGTTTTGGACAGGGTAACACAGATACGCAGTATTTT.

This clonotype was picked up a small number of times. The V call is TRBV9, the J call TRBJ2-1; 9 nucleotides line up with TRBD2. The CDR3 loop spans 17 amino acids. CDR1 SGDLS and CDR2 YYNGEE come from the germline V gene. Trimming removed 3 bases from V and 6 bases from J; junction bases left unmatched: 13. The CDR3 loop reads CASSATLAGVPPNEQFF. In DNA form, the CDR3 reads TGTGCCAGCAGCGCAACGTTAGCGGGAGTTCCCCCCAATGAGCAGTTCTTC.

This clonotype was picked up a small number of times. The chain carries TRBV28 and TRBJ1-4; D remains unclear. CDR3 size: 14 residues. CDR1 is MDHEN and CDR2 is SYDVKM in the germline V gene. Trimming stripped 4 bases from V and 1 base from J, with 7 bases between. The CDR3 DNA reads as TGTGCCAGCAGTTATGGGGAAACTAATGAAAAACTGTTTTTT. Residues: CASSYGETNEKLFF.

This clonotype was counted a few times. The chain recombines TRBV7-9 with TRBJ1-5; no definite D call. The CDR3 loop spans 16 amino acids. Germline CDR1 reads SEHNR; CDR2 reads FQNEAQ (reference sequence). V was pared by 5 bases and J by 0 bases, with 14 bases between. The CDR3 sequence: CASSTSTGYSNQPQHF. The CDR3 bases are TGTGCCAGCAGCACCTCGACGGGGTATAGCAATCAGCCCCAGCATTTT.

The chain uses TRBV7-9 and TRBJ2-7, with TRBD1 identical over 9 bases. V shed 0 bases and J 0 bases; nucleotides not matched to a gene: 3. Germline assignment: CDR1 SEHNR and CDR2 FQNEAQ (reference sequence). The CDR3 has 16 amino acids. CDR3 bases: TGTGCCAGCAGCTTAGCCGGGACAGGGCTCTCCTACGAGCAGTACTTC. The encoded protein is CASSLAGTGLSYEQYF.

This clonotype came up a few times. The chain carries TRBV4-1 and TRBJ2-5; possible D gene TRBD2, 5 bases. This CDR3 has 17 amino acids. V dropped 0 bases and J dropped 9 bases, with 23 bases sitting between them. Germline CDR1 and CDR2: MGHRA and YSYEKL. This CDR3 is CASSQEPGSGSPRAQYF. CDR3 DNA sequence: TGCGCCAGCAGCCAAGAACCGGGTAGTGGGAGCCCAAGGGCCCAGTACTTC.

The rearrangement links TRBV7-2 to TRBJ2-7; D is perhaps TRBD1 (5 bases). CDR3 size: 13 residues. Germline lookup yields CDR1 SGHTA and CDR2 FQGNSA. Trimming shortened V by 4 bases and J by 1 base, and 8 bases separated the two germline ends. CDR3 protein: CASSWGSSYEQYF. In DNA, the CDR3 is TGTGCCAGCAGCTGGGGCTCTTCCTACGAGCAGTACTTC.

This clonotype has ten or more counts. CDR3 residues: CSAPLGGRAKYNEQFF. The CDR3 nucleotides are TGCAGTGCTCCTCTGGGCGGGAGGGCCAAGTACAATGAGCAGTTCTTC. The J gene is TRBJ2-1, the V gene TRBV20-1; 9 bases fit TRBD2. The CDR3 totals 16 residues. Germline assignment: CDR1 DFQATT and CDR2 SNEGSKA (reference sequence). Trimming removed 5 bases from V and 4 bases from J; junction bases left unmatched: 12.

This clonotype was seen a few times. V and J are TRBV2 and TRBJ2-5; D is uncertain. Germline V CDR1 and CDR2: SNHLY, FYNNEI. This CDR3 has 15 amino acids. V gave up 6 bases and J gave up 0 bases, with 14 bases separating them. CDR3 loop: CASRNVGSYQETQYF. CDR3 nucleotides: TGTGCCAGCAGGAATGTAGGGTCGTACCAAGAGACCCAGTACTTC.

This clonotype appeared many times. The J gene is TRBJ2-1, the V gene TRBV27; D is unresolved. The ends were cut back, 2 bases at V and 0 bases at J, with 8 bases in the middle. The CDR3 sequence is 15 residues long. Germline CDR1 MNHEY, CDR2 SMNVEV (reference sequence). CDR3 region: CASSLIPSSYNEQFF. The CDR3 DNA sequence: TGTGCCAGCAGTTTAATCCCGAGCTCCTACAATGAGCAGTTCTTC.

This clonotype was recorded at least ten times. This chain links TRBV12-3 or TRBV12-4 with TRBJ2-1, with TRBD2 matching 8 bases. The CDR3 covers 12 residues. The V segment lost 5 bases and the J segment 12 bases; nucleotides outside the gene matches: 6. Here the CDR3 DNA reads TGTGCCAGCAGTGGACTAGCCCTAGGGCAGTTCTTC. Residues: CASSGLALGQFF.

The rearrangement links TRBV29-1 to TRBJ2-7, with 7 bases matching TRBD1. V lost 3 bases, J lost 5 bases, and 7 bases stayed unmatched. The CDR3 length is 13 residues. CDR1 is SQVTM, CDR2 ANQGSEA, per germline. The CDR3 DNA sequence: TGCAGCGTTGAGGAGGACAGGCCCCACGAGCAGTACTTC. This encodes CSVEEDRPHEQYF.

The chain uses TRBV7-6 and TRBJ1-1; D is unclear. Germline lookup yields CDR1 SGHVS and CDR2 FNYEAQ. The CDR3 extends over 15 amino acids. V was clipped by 2 bases and J by 2 bases, with 12 bases between them. In DNA form, the CDR3 reads TGTGCCAGCAGCTTAAGGGCGGACCTTAACACTGAAGCTTTCTTT. Translated: CASSLRADLNTEAFF. The whole variable domain, remainder taken from reference TRBV7-6 and TRBJ1-1, is GAGVSQSPRYKVTKRGQDVALRCDPISGHVSLYWYRQALGQGPEFLTYFNYEAQQDKSGLPNDRFSAERPEGSISTLTIQRTEQRDSAMYRCASSLRADLNTEAFFGQGTRLTVV.

Turning to this clonotype: One base away lies a much larger clone, so this may be a sequencing read error. The V and J genes are TRBV12-3 or TRBV12-4 and TRBJ2-4, with 14 bases fitting TRBD2. CDR3 length equals 22 residues. The ends lost 6 bases at V and 3 bases at J; junction bases unmatched: 22. As DNA, the CDR3 is TGTGCCAGCAGCCAGGTCTCGACTAGCGGGAGGGCAAGGAGAGGTGGCAAAAACATTCAGTACTTC. This encodes CASSQVSTSGRARRGGKNIQYF.

This clonotype came up a few times. J is TRBJ1-5 and V is TRBV7-8; no clear D gene. Germline lookup yields CDR1 SGHVS and CDR2 FQNEAQ. The CDR3 totals 15 residues. V lost 5 bases to trimming and J lost 7 bases, with 18 bases between them. The CDR3 protein is CASSIRPTPLQPQHF. The DNA for the CDR3 is TGTGCCAGCAGCATTCGACCCACACCCCTACAGCCCCAGCATTTT.

A few counts support this clonotype. CDR3 residues: CASSLELAGGRSYNEQFF. The CDR3 nucleotides are TGTGCCAGCAGCTTAGAACTAGCGGGAGGTCGCTCCTACAATGAGCAGTTCTTC. V and J are TRBV7-6 and TRBJ2-1; TRBD2 matches at 12 bases. The CDR3 runs to 18 residues. The germline V gene encodes CDR1 SGHVS and CDR2 FNYEAQ. The V segment lost 1 base and the J segment 0 bases; nucleotides outside the gene matches: 4.

This clonotype was seen ten or more times. J is TRBJ2-1 and V is TRBV20-1; weak D call: TRBD1 (5 bases). The germline V gene encodes CDR1 DFQATT and CDR2 SNEGSKA (reference sequence). This CDR3 comprises 17 residues. Trimming took 0 bases from V and 4 from J, leaving 19 bases between them. CDR3 protein: CSARDRDSRESYNEQFF. The DNA for the CDR3 is TGCAGTGCTAGAGATAGAGACAGCCGAGAGTCGTACAATGAGCAGTTCTTC.

This clonotype appeared many times. The chain uses TRBV28 and TRBJ2-1; TRBD2 matches at 7 bases. Germline V gives CDR1 MDHEN, CDR2 SYDVKM. CDR3 length: 16 amino acids. V was pared by 5 bases and J by 3 bases, with 10 bases of the junction left unmatched. As DNA, the CDR3 is TGTGCCAGCAGTACGGGACCATCGGGGGGCTACAATGAGCAGTTCTTC. Translating gives CASSTGPSGGYNEQFF.

The V gene is TRBV20-1, the J gene TRBJ2-7, with 7 bases aligning to TRBD1. The CDR3 has 14 residues. J lost 4 bases, V lost 5 bases, and 11 bases had no gene match. CDR1 DFQATT and CDR2 SNEGSKA come from the germline V gene (reference sequence). This CDR3 reads CSAASSGQLYEQYF. The CDR3 region has the DNA TGCAGTGCTGCGTCCTCGGGACAGCTTTACGAGCAGTACTTC.

This clonotype was picked up many times. J is TRBJ2-1 and V is TRBV4-1; 7 bases map to TRBD1. The CDR3 spans 16 residues. Germline V CDR1 and CDR2: MGHRA, YSYEKL. V was pared by 0 bases and J by 3 bases, with 5 bases of the junction left unmatched. The CDR3 nucleotides read TGCGCCAGCAGCCAAGATGCCAGGGGGAGCTACAATGAGCAGTTCTTC. Translated: CASSQDARGSYNEQFF.

CDR3 bases: TGTGCCAGCAGTAACGGACTAGCGGGAGGCCCTAGCACAGATACGCAGTATTTT. It specifies CASSNGLAGGPSTDTQYF. The rearrangement uses TRBV27 and TRBJ2-3, with TRBD2 identical over 14 bases. From germline, CDR1 is MNHEY and CDR2 SMNVEV (reference sequence). The V segment lost 5 bases and the J segment 0 bases; nucleotides outside the gene matches: 7. The CDR3 covers 18 residues.

The J gene is TRBJ1-1, the V gene TRBV11-2; the D gene is possibly TRBD1 (5 bases). Trimming took 1 base from V and 5 from J, leaving 11 bases between them. Germline-derived CDR1 and CDR2 are SGHAT and FQNNGV. The CDR3 totals 14 residues. The CDR3: CASSLGVWGTEAFF. As DNA, the CDR3 is TGTGCCAGCAGCTTAGGGGTCTGGGGGACTGAAGCTTTCTTT.

This clonotype was detected a few times. The chain employs TRBV29-1 and TRBJ2-1; 8 bases match TRBD2. CDR1 is SQVTM, CDR2 ANQGSEA, per germline. The length of the CDR3 is 13 residues. After removal of 2 bases from V and 6 bases from J, the junction contained 3 bases not matched to a gene. The DNA of the CDR3 is TGCAGCGTTGAAATAGGGACTAGCAATGAGCAGTTCTTC. It translates to CSVEIGTSNEQFF.

This clonotype was detected many times. The V and J genes are TRBV20-1 and TRBJ2-7, with 9 bases matching TRBD2. The CDR3 totals 16 residues. The V and J ends lost 0 bases and 0 bases, in that order; junction bases with no gene match: 6. From germline, CDR1 is DFQATT and CDR2 SNEGSKA (reference sequence). As DNA, the CDR3 is TGCAGTGCTAGAGATGGCAGGACTAGCGCCTCCTACGAGCAGTACTTC. Residues: CSARDGRTSASYEQYF.

This clonotype was picked up a small number of times. This chain links TRBV9 with TRBJ2-1; 11 bases are shared with TRBD2. With V trimmed by 0 bases and J by 4 bases, 9 bases remained unmatched. The CDR3 runs to 18 residues. Germline lookup yields CDR1 SGDLS and CDR2 YYNGEE. The CDR3 loop is CASSVGSSGRTLYNEQFF. The CDR3 bases are TGTGCCAGCAGCGTAGGGTCTAGCGGGAGGACTTTATACAATGAGCAGTTCTTC.